This TCR beta chain was identified during a study of T cells in localized non-small cell lung cancer. In the case of this clone: The target antigen is unknown.

Clones were read by immunoSEQ multiplex PCR, and TCRdb kept only the in-frame ones, dropping some. The data contain some 22,000 clones, roughly 90% of them singletons. Findings and limits, study-wide: There was an association of higher blood T cell density with longer overall survival.

The sample consisted of PBMCs, taken before any cancer treatment. The receptor was derived from a man between 40 and 75 years old with stage II lung adenocarcinoma.

CDR3 nucleotides: TGTGCCAGCAGTTTTCAAGAGACCCAGTACTTC. The encoded protein is CASSFQETQYF. The gene calls are TRBV28 and TRBJ2-5; D gene uncertain. The CDR3 length is 11 residues. Germline V gene lookup returns CDR1 MDHEN and CDR2 SYDVKM. Trimming took 3 bases from V and 2 from J, leaving 1 base between them.